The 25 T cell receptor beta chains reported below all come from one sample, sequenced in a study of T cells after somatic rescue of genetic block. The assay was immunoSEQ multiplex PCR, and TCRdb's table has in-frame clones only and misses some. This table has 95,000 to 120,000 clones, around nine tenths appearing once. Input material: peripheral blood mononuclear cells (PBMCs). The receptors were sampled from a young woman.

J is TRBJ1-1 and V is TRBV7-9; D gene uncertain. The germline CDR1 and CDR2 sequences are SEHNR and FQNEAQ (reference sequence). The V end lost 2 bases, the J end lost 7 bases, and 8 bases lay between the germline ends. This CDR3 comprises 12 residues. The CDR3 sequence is CASSLWQNEAFF. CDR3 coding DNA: TGTGCCAGCAGCTTATGGCAAAATGAAGCTTTCTTT.

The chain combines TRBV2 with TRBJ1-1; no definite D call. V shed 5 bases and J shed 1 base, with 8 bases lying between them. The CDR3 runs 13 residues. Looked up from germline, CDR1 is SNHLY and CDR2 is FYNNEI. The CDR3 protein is CASSPRGNTEAFF. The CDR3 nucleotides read TGTGCCAGCAGTCCCCGGGGGAACACTGAAGCTTTCTTT.

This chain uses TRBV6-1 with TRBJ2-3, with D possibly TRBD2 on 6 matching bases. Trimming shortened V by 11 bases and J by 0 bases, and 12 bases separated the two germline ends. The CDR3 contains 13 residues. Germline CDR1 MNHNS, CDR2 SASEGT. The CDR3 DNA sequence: TGTGCCGGGGGAGGATTAAGCACAGATACGCAGTATTTT. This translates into CAGGGLSTDTQYF.

The CDR3 region has the DNA TGCGCCAGCAGCCAAACGGGGGGGCCTCTGGAGCAGTTCTTC. Its protein product is CASSQTGGPLEQFF. V gene TRBV4-1 combines with J gene TRBJ2-1; 8 positions match TRBD2. V shed 2 bases, J shed 10 bases, and the junction held 7 bases outside the gene matches. The CDR3 runs to 14 residues. Germline loops: CDR1 MGHRA, CDR2 YSYEKL.

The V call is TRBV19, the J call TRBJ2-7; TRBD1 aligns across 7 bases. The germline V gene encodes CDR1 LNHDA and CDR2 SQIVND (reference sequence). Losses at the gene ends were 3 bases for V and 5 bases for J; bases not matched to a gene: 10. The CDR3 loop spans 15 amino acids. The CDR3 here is CASSIHGPGGDEQYF. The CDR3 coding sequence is TGTGCCAGTAGTATTCACGGGCCAGGGGGAGACGAGCAGTACTTC.

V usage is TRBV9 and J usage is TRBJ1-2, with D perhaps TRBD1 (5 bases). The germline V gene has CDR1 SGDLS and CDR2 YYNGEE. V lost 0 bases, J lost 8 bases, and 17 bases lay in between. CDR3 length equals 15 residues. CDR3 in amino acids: CASSVASRGRRGYTF. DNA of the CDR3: TGTGCCAGCAGCGTAGCTTCGAGGGGCCGAAGGGGCTACACCTTC.

The CDR3 loop reads CASRWQPSNYGYTF. Written as DNA, the CDR3 is TGCGCCAGCAGGTGGCAGCCCTCTAACTATGGCTACACCTTC. The chain joins TRBV5-1 to TRBJ1-2, with D hard to call. Between the trimmed V and J ends, which lost 5 bases and 0 bases, there was a span of 11 bases. This CDR3 is 14 amino acids long. Germline V gene lookup returns CDR1 SGHRS and CDR2 YFSETQ.

CDR3 protein: CASSPGEWALANGYTF. CDR3 nucleotides: TGCGCCAGCAGCCCCGGGGAGTGGGCTCTGGCGAATGGCTACACCTTC. The chain recombines TRBV5-1 with TRBJ1-2, with D unclear. The germline gives CDR1 SGHRS, CDR2 YFSETQ. The CDR3 consists of 16 residues. The V and J ends lost 4 bases and 6 bases respectively, with 22 bases between them.

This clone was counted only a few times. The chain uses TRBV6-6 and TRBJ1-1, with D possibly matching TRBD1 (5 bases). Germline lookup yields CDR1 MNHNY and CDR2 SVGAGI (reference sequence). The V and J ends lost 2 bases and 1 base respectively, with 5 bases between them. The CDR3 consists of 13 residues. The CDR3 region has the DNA TGTGCCAGCAGTTACGGGGGGAACACTGAAGCTTTCTTT. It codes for CASSYGGNTEAFF.

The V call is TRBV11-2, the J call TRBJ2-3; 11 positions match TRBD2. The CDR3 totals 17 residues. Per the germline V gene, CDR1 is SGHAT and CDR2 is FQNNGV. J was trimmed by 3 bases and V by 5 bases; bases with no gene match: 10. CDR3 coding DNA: TGTGCCAGCAGCCGCTCTTCTAGCGGGGGGCCGACAGATACGCAGTATTTT. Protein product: CASSRSSSGGPTDTQYF.

CDR3 in amino acids: CASSRDSLAYEQYF. The CDR3 coding sequence is TGTGCCAGCAGCCGTGACTCCTTGGCCTACGAGCAGTACTTC. The chain has TRBV5-4 and TRBJ2-7; D is ambiguous. Between the trimmed V and J ends, which lost 4 bases and 2 bases, there was a span of 13 bases. The CDR3 covers 14 residues. Germline V gives CDR1 SGHNT, CDR2 YYREEE (reference sequence).

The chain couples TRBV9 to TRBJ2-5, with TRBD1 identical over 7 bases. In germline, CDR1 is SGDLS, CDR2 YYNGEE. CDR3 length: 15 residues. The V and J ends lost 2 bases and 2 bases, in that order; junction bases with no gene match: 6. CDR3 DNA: TGTGCCAGCAGCGTCGGGACAGTACTTCAAGAGACCCAGTACTTC. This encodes CASSVGTVLQETQYF.

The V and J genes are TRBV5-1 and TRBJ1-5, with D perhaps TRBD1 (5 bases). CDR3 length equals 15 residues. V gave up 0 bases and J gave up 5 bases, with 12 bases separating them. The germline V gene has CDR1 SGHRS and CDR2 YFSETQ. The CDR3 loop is CASSLGKTVHQPQHF. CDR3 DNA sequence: TGCGCCAGCAGCTTGGGGAAGACAGTCCATCAGCCCCAGCATTTT.

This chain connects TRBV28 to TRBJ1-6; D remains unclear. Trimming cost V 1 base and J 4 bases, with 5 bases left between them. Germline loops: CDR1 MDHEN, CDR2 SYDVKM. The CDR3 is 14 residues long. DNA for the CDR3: TGTGCCAGCAGTTTATCTGAATATAATTCACCCCTCCACTTT. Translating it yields CASSLSEYNSPLHF.

In DNA, the CDR3 is TGTGCCTGGAGTGTACGAAGTAGCACCGGGGAGCTGTTTTTT. Protein: CAWSVRSSTGELFF. The V gene is TRBV30, the J gene TRBJ2-2; D is uncertain. Trimming cost V 0 bases and J 4 bases, with 9 bases left between them. Germline V gene data show CDR1 as GTSNPN and CDR2 as SVGIG (reference sequence). This CDR3 is 14 amino acids long.

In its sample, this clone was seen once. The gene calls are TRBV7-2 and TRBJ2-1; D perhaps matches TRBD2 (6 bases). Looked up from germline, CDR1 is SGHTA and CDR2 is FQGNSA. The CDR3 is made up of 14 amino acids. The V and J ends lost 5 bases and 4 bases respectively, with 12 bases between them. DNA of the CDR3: TGTGCCAGCAGCCCCCCCGGGGGTTACAATGAGCAGTTCTTC. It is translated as CASSPPGGYNEQFF.

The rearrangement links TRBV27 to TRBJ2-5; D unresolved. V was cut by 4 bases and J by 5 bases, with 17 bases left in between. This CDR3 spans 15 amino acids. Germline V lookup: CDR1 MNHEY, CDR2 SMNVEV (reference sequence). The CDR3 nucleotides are TGTGCCAGCAGTTCCCCGACTTCGATAGGGGAGACCCAGTACTTC. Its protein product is CASSSPTSIGETQYF.

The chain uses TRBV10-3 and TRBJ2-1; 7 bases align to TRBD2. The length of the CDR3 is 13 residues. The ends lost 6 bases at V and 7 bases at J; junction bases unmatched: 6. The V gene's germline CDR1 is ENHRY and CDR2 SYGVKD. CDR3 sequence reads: CAISPRRGNEQFF. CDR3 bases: TGTGCCATCAGCCCCCGGCGGGGGAATGAGCAGTTCTTC.

The CDR3 reads CAWSLLSRTEAFF. The CDR3 region has the DNA TGTGCCTGGAGTCTCCTTAGTCGTACTGAAGCTTTCTTT. The J gene is TRBJ1-1, the V gene TRBV30; D is unclear. CDR1 GTSNPN and CDR2 SVGIG come from the germline V gene (reference sequence). V was pared by 2 bases and J by 5 bases, with 12 bases between. This CDR3 contains 13 residues.

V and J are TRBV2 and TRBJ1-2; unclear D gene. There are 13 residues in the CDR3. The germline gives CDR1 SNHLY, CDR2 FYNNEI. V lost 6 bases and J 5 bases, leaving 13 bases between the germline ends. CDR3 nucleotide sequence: TGTGCCAGCAGGGCCCGAGGCCGTTATGGCTACACCTTC. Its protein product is CASRARGRYGYTF.

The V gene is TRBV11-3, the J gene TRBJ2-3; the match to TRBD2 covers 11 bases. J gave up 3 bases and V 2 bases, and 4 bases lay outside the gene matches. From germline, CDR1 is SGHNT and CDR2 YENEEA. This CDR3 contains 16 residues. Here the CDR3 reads CASSLTSGGLTDTQYF. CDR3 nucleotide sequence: TGTGCCAGCAGCTTAACTAGCGGGGGACTGACAGATACGCAGTATTTT.

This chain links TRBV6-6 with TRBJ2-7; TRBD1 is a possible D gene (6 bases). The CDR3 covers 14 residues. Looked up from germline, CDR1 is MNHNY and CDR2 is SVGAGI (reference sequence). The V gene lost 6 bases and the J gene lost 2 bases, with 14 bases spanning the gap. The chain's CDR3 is CASSPTGSTYEQYF. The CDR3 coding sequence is TGTGCCAGCAGCCCCACAGGGTCTACCTACGAGCAGTACTTC.

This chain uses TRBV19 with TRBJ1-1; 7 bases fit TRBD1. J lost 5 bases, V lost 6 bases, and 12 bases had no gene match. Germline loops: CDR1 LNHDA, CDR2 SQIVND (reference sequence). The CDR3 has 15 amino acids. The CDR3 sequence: CASSQNRGRQTEAFF. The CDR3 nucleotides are TGTGCCAGTAGCCAGAACAGGGGAAGACAAACTGAAGCTTTCTTT.

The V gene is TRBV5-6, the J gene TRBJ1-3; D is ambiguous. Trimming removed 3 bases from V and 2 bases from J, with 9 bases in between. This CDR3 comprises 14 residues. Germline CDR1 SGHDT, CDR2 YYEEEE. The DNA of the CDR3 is TGTGCCAGCAGCTCCGTGACAACTGGAAACACCATATATTTT. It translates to CASSSVTTGNTIYF.

As DNA, the CDR3 is TGTGCCAGCAAGTTGTTACAGGGGTCGGACAATGAGCAGTTCTTC. Protein product: CASKLLQGSDNEQFF. V and J are TRBV7-9 and TRBJ2-1; TRBD1 agrees at 7 bases. J gave up 5 bases and V 7 bases, and 11 bases lay outside the gene matches. CDR3 length: 15 amino acids. CDR1 and CDR2 (germline): SEHNR, FQNEAQ (reference sequence).